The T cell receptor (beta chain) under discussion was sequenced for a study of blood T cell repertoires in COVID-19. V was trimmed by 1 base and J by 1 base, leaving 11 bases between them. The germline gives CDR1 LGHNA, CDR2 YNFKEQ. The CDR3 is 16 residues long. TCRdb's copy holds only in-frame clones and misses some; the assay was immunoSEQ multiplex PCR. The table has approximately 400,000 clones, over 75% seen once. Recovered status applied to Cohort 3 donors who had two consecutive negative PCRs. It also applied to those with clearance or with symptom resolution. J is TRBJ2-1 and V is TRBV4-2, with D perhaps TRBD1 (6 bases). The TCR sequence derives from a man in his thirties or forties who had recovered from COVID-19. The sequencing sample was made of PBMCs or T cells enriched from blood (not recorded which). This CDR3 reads CASSQATGTSYNEQFF. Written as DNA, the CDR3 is TGTGCCAGCAGCCAAGCCACAGGGACATCCTACAATGAGCAGTTCTTC.